This entry concerns a single T cell receptor (beta chain). The participants were between about 18 and 95 years old and came from under 25 US areas. Per the original data handling: Estimation of nucleated cell counts was performed using reference gene primer amplification. Some clones are missing from TCRdb's copy, which holds only in-frame ones; the method was immunoSEQ multiplex PCR. The V and J calls and the clone size are those of that table, but D and trimming were determined from the DNA. Of roughly 180,000 clones in the sample, about 85% were seen once. This record belongs to a study of blood T cell repertoires in COVID-19. CDR3 length equals 14 residues. The V gene end was trimmed by 4 bases and the J gene end by 5 bases; junction bases not matched to a gene: 2. CDR1 is LGHNA and CDR2 is YNFKEQ in the germline V gene.

This receptor was taken from a woman between 25 and 40 years old who had recovered from COVID-19. The genes are TRBV4-2 and TRBJ2-7; 13 positions match TRBD2. Sequenced material: PBMCs or T cells enriched from blood (not recorded which). CDR3: CASSLGLAGDEQYF. CDR3 sequence (DNA): TGTGCCAGCAGCCTCGGACTAGCGGGGGACGAGCAGTACTTC.